The clone carrying this TCR beta chain was recorded a few times. The antigen remains undetermined. CDR3 length: 13 amino acids. Germline assignment: CDR1 SNHLY and CDR2 FYNNEI. Trimming removed 2 bases from V and 6 bases from J, with 7 bases in between. Cells sorted as Tregs were CD4+, CD25+ and CD127-/low. In TCRdb, the 5' RACE reads were re-called with MiXCR into one record per CDR3 protein. The sample holds approximately 50,000 distinct CDR3 sequences, around 21% seen once. Findings and limits, study-wide: Greatest tumor Treg TCR overlap was with tumor naive CD4+ cells.

The TCR comes from a female donor with breast cancer. Sample: tumor-infiltrating Tregs sorted from the breast tumor. The V and J genes are TRBV2 and TRBJ2-2; D gene ambiguous. This CDR3 reads CASSEREAGELFF. The CDR3 region has the DNA TGTGCCAGCAGTGAAAGAGAGGCCGGGGAGCTGTTTTTT.